The entry below describes one T cell receptor beta chain. Its specificity is unknown. These data belong to a study of T cell responses to AZD1222 COVID-19 vaccine. Study observations and caveats: A mostly white British donor set with more females was recruited, and clonal diversity was possibly underestimated. Recipients of two AZD1222 doses showed rising Spike-specific TCR breadth and depth. Unmutated regions of variants are reportedly targeted by nearly half of spike-specific TCRs. Repertoire sampling occurred only after the peak T cell response.

Trimming shortened V by 1 base and J by 0 bases, and 10 bases separated the two germline ends. The CDR3 runs 16 residues. Looked up from germline, CDR1 is SGHVS and CDR2 is FQNEAQ. The data were produced by immunoSEQ multiplex PCR, yet TCRdb's version contains in-frame clones alone and is incomplete. This sample carries some 86,000 clones, 75% to 85% of them seen once, and the ten largest clones take roughly a fifth. The sample consisted of peripheral blood, taken on day 0 of AZD1222 vaccination. This chain joins TRBV7-8 and TRBJ2-1; no reliable D call. This clonotype originated in an adult in good health. DNA of the CDR3: TGTGCCAGCAGCTTAGATCGGGTAAGCTCCTACAATGAGCAGTTCTTC. This encodes CASSLDRVSSYNEQFF.